These T cell receptor beta chains were read from a single sample in a study of blood T cell repertoires in COVID-19. The table came from immunoSEQ multiplex PCR; TCRdb's copy has only in-frame clones and leaves some out. The sample gives 190,000 or so clones, 86% of which show up once; roughly 2.8% is in the top ten. Sequencing was done on a sample of peripheral blood. These receptors all come from a woman in her 30s with active or convalescent COVID-19. The CDR3 runs from the conserved cysteine through the conserved F or W. The D gene is left open where the match is weak. Clone size is given for some rows only: seen once, a few or many times, or a class if the clone is expanded.

TRBV5-1,TRBJ2-1,TRBD1,once,CASSFGDRGHNEQFF,TGCGCCAGCAGCTTCGGGGACAGGGGTCACAATGAGCAGTTCTTC
TRBV9,TRBJ2-5,.,.,CASSVTGLQETQYF,TGTGCCAGCAGCGTAACAGGGTTACAAGAGACCCAGTACTTC
TRBV9,TRBJ1-2,TRBD1,.,CASSVGTGVGYGYTF,TGTGCCAGCAGCGTAGGCACAGGGGTGGGCTATGGCTACACCTTC
TRBV19,TRBJ2-7,.,.,CASSIGAPYEQYF,TGTGCCAGTAGTATAGGAGCACCCTACGAGCAGTACTTC
TRBV30,TRBJ1-2,.,.,CAWRVPPGFGYTF,TGTGCCTGGAGGGTCCCACCGGGATTTGGCTACACCTTC
TRBV19,TRBJ2-3,.,.,CASSIDGQSPTDTQYF,TGTGCCAGTAGTATAGATGGGCAGTCCCCCACAGATACGCAGTATTTT
TRBV14,TRBJ2-7,.,.,CASSQVRGEQYF,TGTGCCAGCAGCCAAGTACGGGGTGAGCAGTACTTC
TRBV19,TRBJ2-5,TRBD2,.,CASRGRASGALQETQYF,TGTGCCAGTAGGGGGCGGGCTAGCGGGGCTCTCCAAGAGACCCAGTACTTC
TRBV27,TRBJ1-4,TRBD1,.,CASSSAAGGEEKLFF,TGTGCCAGCAGTTCTGCAGCAGGGGGCGAGGAAAAACTGTTTTTT
TRBV30,TRBJ2-7,TRBD1,.,CAWSTGVFYEQYF,TGTGCCTGGTCGACAGGGGTTTTCTACGAGCAGTACTTC
TRBV5-1,TRBJ1-2,.,.,CASSLGASPGDYGYTF,TGCGCCAGCAGCTTGGGGGCCAGCCCGGGGGACTATGGCTACACCTTC
TRBV5-1,TRBJ2-7,TRBD1,.,CASSSATGVHEQYF,TGCGCCAGCAGCTCCGCGACAGGGGTCCACGAGCAGTACTTC